This T cell receptor (beta chain) originates from a study of cytomegalovirus exposure and HLA in healthy donors. Study-level results: Cytomegalovirus association was assigned to about 150 TCR beta chains. With further analysis later on, most CMV-associated TCR beta chains appeared HLA-restricted. Within an earlier analysis, most TCR beta V segments proved productive either about 90% or about 30% of the time.

The PCR ran on 60 Vbeta and 13 Jbeta primers. TCRdb's table, derived via immunoSEQ multiplex PCR, lists solely in-frame clones and lacks some. This sample has approximately 200,000 clones, with 80% to 85% found just once. Details on this clone: The antigen remains undetermined.

V gave up 6 bases and J gave up 2 bases, with 14 bases separating them. Germline V CDR1 and CDR2: SGHVS, FQNEAQ. The CDR3 has 16 amino acids. Donors showed nominal health when sampled, although they likely had unrecorded immune exposures. The sequence came from a boy aged 5 to 17 in good health and CMV-seronegative. This chain links TRBV7-8 with TRBJ1-6; a possible D gene is TRBD1 (6 bases). The sample taken for sequencing was PBMCs. This CDR3 reads CASSTDGTTYNSPLHF. CDR3 DNA sequence: TGTGCCAGCAGTACAGACGGGACAACCTATAATTCACCCCTCCACTTT.